The present T cell receptor beta chain was sequenced within a study of human T cells and chemical hapten exposure. Time point indicated: pre-sensitization, week 0. Treatment in this sample: therapeutic diphenylcyclopropenone sensitization with weekly scalp DPC. This clonotype appeared a few times. After removal of 6 bases from V and 4 bases from J, the junction contained 6 bases not matched to a gene. The CDR3 has 13 amino acids. Germline values: CDR1 DFQATT, CDR2 SNEGSKA (reference sequence). TCRdb itself ran the RACE reads through MiXCR, one entry per CDR3 protein. The table records approximately 180,000 distinct CDR3 sequences, 25% to 35% of them present only once.

The sample was whole blood, taken in connection with sensitization to the hapten diphenylcyclopropenone (DPC). The clonotype comes from a woman in her 30s with alopecia areata. Some clones in this sample may be carry-over from other donors' samples. The chain links TRBV20-1 to TRBJ2-7; 10 nucleotides match TRBD2. The chain's CDR3 is CSAELAGQYEQYF. The DNA of the CDR3 is TGCAGTGCAGAACTAGCGGGACAATACGAGCAGTACTTC.